The T cell receptor beta chain under discussion was sequenced for a study of blood T cells in healthy people across ages. A sample-barcoded 5' primer and a J-beta primer mix were used in a second PCR of roughly 7 to 12 cycles. Using its own MiXCR run on the 5' RACE reads, TCRdb lists one record per CDR3 protein. The sample holds about 640,000 distinct CDR3 sequences, about 54% seen once. Looked up from germline, CDR1 is SGHRS and CDR2 is YFSETQ. The CDR3 is 14 amino acids. Trimming cost V 1 base and J 1 base, with 8 bases left between them. The TCR comes from a man in his sixties in good health. Sequencing input: blood. V usage is TRBV5-1 and J usage is TRBJ1-1, with a weak D call TRBD1 (5 bases). The CDR3: CASSLIGENTEAFF. The CDR3, as DNA: TGCGCCAGCAGCTTGATAGGGGAGAACACTGAAGCTTTCTTT. The variable domain in full, completed from reference TRBV5-1 and TRBJ1-1, reads KAGVTQTPRYLIKTRGQQVTLSCSPISGHRSVSWYQQTPGQGLQFLFEYFSETQRNKGNFPGRFSGRQFSNSRSEMNVSTLELGDSALYLCASSLIGENTEAFFGQGTRLTVV.